The clone carrying this TCR beta chain is a singleton in its sample. Its antigen remains unknown. The record originates from a study of cytomegalovirus exposure and HLA in healthy donors. The PCR used 60 Vbeta and 13 Jbeta primers. In the original processing: An analysis that came later counted 80 million or so unique TCR beta chains, some 11 million shared. The assay was immunoSEQ multiplex PCR, and TCRdb's table has in-frame clones only and misses some. V and J calls and clone size are copied from that table; D and trimming were computed from the DNA. The sample includes 150,000 or so clones, roughly 82% of them seen just once. Whole-study findings and limits: Diagnosis of cytomegalovirus status made by the classifier reportedly showed high specificity and sensitivity. Presence/absence analyses rested on an assumption that sequencing depth was roughly uniform across donors.

This receptor was obtained from a man aged 50-60 years in good health and CMV-seropositive. Material for sequencing was PBMCs.

CDR3 nucleotide sequence: TGTGCCAGCAGCCAAGGGACAGGGAACCACTATGGCTACACCTTC. Residues: CASSQGTGNHYGYTF. The chain recombines TRBV4-2 with TRBJ1-2; TRBD1 aligns across 8 bases. The CDR3 runs to 15 residues. Trimming cost V 1 base and J 3 bases; bases outside gene matches: 4. Looked up from germline, CDR1 is LGHNA and CDR2 is YNFKEQ.